This is a list of T cell receptor beta chains from one sample in a study. Using its own MiXCR run on the RT-PCR reads, TCRdb lists one record per CDR3 protein. The data contain approximately 720,000 distinct CDR3 sequences, about 14% of them singletons. The material sequenced was memory CD4+ T cells from blood. These receptors all stem from a female donor in good health, serving as a healthy control. Both conserved end residues are part of each CDR3. Each record gives: clone size, D gene, J gene, V gene, CDR3 protein, CDR3 DNA. D genes are given only for firm matches. Clone size is not always given. Where it is, it says once, few, many or a class for expanded clones.

>few|.|TRBJ2-1|TRBV9
CASSVAQKGEQFF
TGTGCCAGCAGCGTAGCCCAGAAGGGGGAGCAGTTCTTC
>.|.|TRBJ2-7|TRBV18
CASSPVRGYEQYF
TGTGCCAGCTCACCGGTCAGGGGCTACGAGCAGTACTTC
>.|.|TRBJ1-3|TRBV5-1
CASSLPDIPSGNTIYF
TGCGCCAGCAGCTTACCTGACATCCCCTCTGGAAACACCATATATTTT
>many|TRBD1|TRBJ2-7|TRBV5-6
CASTPTGTGFYEQYF
TGTGCCAGCACCCCTACTGGGACAGGATTCTACGAGCAGTACTTC
>.|.|TRBJ1-3|TRBV7-9
CASSFYTGRPGNTIYF
TGTGCCAGCAGCTTTTACACAGGGCGGCCTGGAAACACCATATATTTT
>.|TRBD2|TRBJ2-5|TRBV9
CASSISGGETQYF
TGTGCCAGCAGCATTAGCGGGGGAGAGACCCAGTACTTC
>.|.|TRBJ2-7|TRBV9
CASSAYRAPYEQYF
TGTGCCAGCAGCGCTTACAGGGCCCCCTACGAGCAGTACTTC
>few|.|TRBJ1-2|TRBV20-1
CSIGGENYGYTF
TGCAGTATTGGGGGCGAGAACTATGGCTACACCTTC
>.|TRBD2|TRBJ2-1|TRBV3-1
CASSSQINSGGLNEQFF
TGTGCCAGCAGCAGTCAAATCAATAGCGGGGGTTTGAATGAGCAGTTCTTC
>many|.|TRBJ2-3|TRBV29-1
CSVEDLSDTQYF
TGCAGCGTTGAAGATCTTTCAGATACGCAGTATTTT
>many|.|TRBJ2-1|TRBV12-3/TRBV12-4
CASSPIGSVEQFF
TGTGCCAGCAGCCCTATAGGGTCTGTTGAGCAGTTCTTC
>many|TRBD1|TRBJ2-7|TRBV29-1
CSVYGTGGVEQYF
TGCAGCGTATACGGGACAGGGGGCGTCGAGCAGTACTTC
>.|TRBD1|TRBJ1-1|TRBV5-6
CASSSRQGALAFF
TGTGCCAGCAGCTCCCGACAGGGGGCATTAGCTTTCTTT
>few|.|TRBJ2-5|TRBV3-1
CASSQPFLRAGQETQYF
TGTGCCAGCAGCCAACCCTTTTTAAGAGCGGGCCAAGAGACCCAGTACTTC
>.|.|TRBJ2-2|TRBV24-1
CATRRENTGELFF
TGTGCCACCAGGAGGGAGAACACCGGGGAGCTGTTTTTT
>few|.|TRBJ1-1|TRBV24-1
CATSDWSYTEAFF
TGTGCCACCAGTGATTGGTCATACACTGAAGCTTTCTTT
>few|TRBD2|TRBJ2-1|TRBV20-1
CSARDPGAGGNYNEQFF
TGCAGTGCTAGAGATCCAGGGGCGGGAGGTAACTACAATGAGCAGTTCTTC
>.|TRBD1|TRBJ2-3|TRBV6-6
CASSGDRVSDTQYF
TGTGCCAGCAGTGGGGACAGGGTTTCGGATACGCAGTATTTT
>few|.|TRBJ2-5|TRBV14
CASSRAGQETQYF
TGTGCCAGCAGCCGAGCAGGCCAAGAGACCCAGTACTTC
>.|.|TRBJ1-2|TRBV28
CASRTTGSYGYTF
TGTGCCAGCAGGACGACGGGGTCCTATGGCTACACCTTC
>many|TRBD1|TRBJ2-1|TRBV5-1
CASSLRTGAPVEQFF
TGCGCCAGCAGCTTGCGTACAGGGGCCCCGGTTGAGCAGTTCTTC
>few|TRBD2|TRBJ2-3|TRBV20-1
CSARTPSGPQYF
TGCAGTGCTAGAACGCCTAGCGGGCCGCAGTATTTT
>many|TRBD2|TRBJ2-1|TRBV4-3
CASSQPPGLAGARNEQFF
TGCGCCAGCAGCCAACCCCCGGGCCTAGCGGGGGCTCGCAATGAGCAGTTCTTC
>.|TRBD1|TRBJ1-5|TRBV6-6
CASTYLETGTSNQPQHF
TGTGCCAGCACCTACCTTGAGACAGGGACTAGCAATCAGCCCCAGCATTTT
>few|TRBD2|TRBJ2-7|TRBV5-1
CASSLVSSGGSTPYEQYF
TGCGCCAGCAGCTTGGTCTCTAGCGGGGGATCTACGCCCTACGAGCAGTACTTC
>.|TRBD2|TRBJ2-5|TRBV3-1
CASSLGRRERETQYF
TGTGCCAGCAGCCTCGGTAGGCGGGAGAGGGAGACCCAGTACTTC
>.|.|TRBJ1-1|TRBV18
CASSETGADTEAFF
TGTGCCAGCTCCGAGACAGGAGCTGACACTGAAGCTTTCTTT
>.|.|TRBJ1-1|TRBV20-1
CSAPGTSNTEAFF
TGCAGTGCTCCGGGGACAAGTAACACTGAAGCTTTCTTT
>few|TRBD1|TRBJ2-7|TRBV6-5
CASGRDRFYEQYF
TGTGCCAGCGGTAGGGACAGATTCTACGAGCAGTACTTC
>many|.|TRBJ1-1|TRBV7-2
CASSGGTGTEAFF
TGTGCCAGCAGTGGGGGTACGGGCACTGAAGCTTTCTTT
>.|.|TRBJ2-5|TRBV7-2
CASSTPTRARETQYF
TGTGCCAGCAGCACACCCACGAGGGCTCGGGAGACCCAGTACTTC
>few|.|TRBJ2-3|TRBV15
CATSREGKIIRTDTQYF
TGTGCCACCAGCAGAGAGGGCAAAATTATCCGCACAGATACGCAGTATTTT
>.|TRBD2|TRBJ2-1|TRBV6-2/TRBV6-3
CASSYHAGAAAEQFF
TGTGCCAGCAGTTACCATGCGGGAGCTGCGGCCGAGCAGTTCTTC
>many|.|TRBJ2-3|TRBV3-1
CASSPWTGSTDTQYF
TGTGCCAGCAGCCCTTGGACGGGAAGCACAGATACGCAGTATTTT
>.|.|TRBJ2-5|TRBV7-3
CASSLNGLGQETQYF
TGTGCCAGCAGCTTAAATGGACTTGGACAAGAGACCCAGTACTTC
>few|.|TRBJ1-2|TRBV9
CASSGSTRGGYTF
TGTGCCAGCAGCGGTTCGACGCGGGGGGGCTACACCTTC
>many|TRBD1|TRBJ2-2|TRBV7-9
CASSPGQTNTGELFF
TGTGCCAGCAGCCCGGGACAGACGAACACCGGGGAGCTGTTTTTT
>few|TRBD1|TRBJ2-2|TRBV6-2/TRBV6-3
CASRPGQTTGELFF
TGTGCCAGCAGACCGGGACAGACCACCGGGGAGCTGTTTTTT
>.|.|TRBJ2-5|TRBV6-6
CASSYMGRAGQETQYF
TGTGCCAGCAGTTACATGGGTCGGGCGGGGCAAGAGACCCAGTACTTC
>.|.|TRBJ1-5|TRBV12-3/TRBV12-4
CASHLGDNPNQPQHF
TGTGCCAGCCACTTGGGGGACAACCCTAATCAGCCCCAGCATTTT
>.|TRBD2|TRBJ2-1|TRBV28
CASSPHTMTGLASYNEQFF
TGTGCCAGCAGTCCACACACTATGACGGGACTAGCCTCCTACAATGAGCAGTTCTTC
>few|TRBD2|TRBJ2-3|TRBV9
CASSVVAGGPGDTQYF
TGTGCCAGCAGCGTAGTGGCGGGGGGGCCCGGGGATACGCAGTATTTT
>many|TRBD1|TRBJ1-4|TRBV10-3
CATKGTGGPNEKLFF
TGTGCCACCAAGGGGACAGGGGGCCCTAATGAAAAACTGTTTTTT
>few|.|TRBJ2-2|TRBV15
CATSRYGGGQVATGELFF
TGTGCCACCAGCAGATACGGTGGGGGACAAGTAGCCACCGGGGAGCTGTTTTTT
>.|.|TRBJ1-3|TRBV6-2/TRBV6-3
CASTLPGHAGNTIYF
TGTGCCAGCACCTTACCCGGACACGCTGGAAACACCATATATTTT
>.|.|TRBJ1-2|TRBV7-2
CASSPMLGLGYTF
TGTGCCAGCAGCCCAATGCTGGGGTTGGGCTACACCTTC
>.|.|TRBJ1-3|TRBV6-2/TRBV6-3
CACRTATSGNTIYF
TGTGCCTGCCGGACTGCTACCTCTGGAAACACCATATATTTT
>many|.|TRBJ2-7|TRBV7-9
CASSRLGTYEQYF
TGTGCCAGCAGCCGACTAGGCACCTACGAGCAGTACTTC
>many|TRBD1|TRBJ2-7|TRBV29-1
CSVVTPPGQGRDEQYF
TGCAGCGTTGTAACCCCTCCGGGACAGGGACGTGACGAGCAGTACTTC
>.|.|TRBJ2-1|TRBV20-1
CSARLLTYNEQFF
TGCAGTGCTAGACTCCTCACCTACAATGAGCAGTTCTTC
>many|.|TRBJ2-1|TRBV5-1
CASSLARHFDEQFF
TGCGCCAGCAGCTTGGCACGGCACTTCGATGAGCAGTTCTTC
>few|.|TRBJ1-3|TRBV12-3/TRBV12-4
CASTPSGNTIYF
TGTGCCAGCACCCCCTCTGGAAACACCATATATTTT
>many|.|TRBJ1-2|TRBV6-5
CASTSPGISNYGYTF
TGTGCCAGCACCTCCCCTGGCATTTCTAACTATGGCTACACCTTC
>many|.|TRBJ2-7|TRBV6-5
CASSPGTHTYEQYF
TGTGCCAGCAGTCCCGGGACACACACCTACGAGCAGTACTTC
>few|TRBD1|TRBJ2-1|TRBV28
CASRTRQGDYNEQFF
TGTGCCAGCAGGACTAGACAGGGGGACTACAATGAGCAGTTCTTC